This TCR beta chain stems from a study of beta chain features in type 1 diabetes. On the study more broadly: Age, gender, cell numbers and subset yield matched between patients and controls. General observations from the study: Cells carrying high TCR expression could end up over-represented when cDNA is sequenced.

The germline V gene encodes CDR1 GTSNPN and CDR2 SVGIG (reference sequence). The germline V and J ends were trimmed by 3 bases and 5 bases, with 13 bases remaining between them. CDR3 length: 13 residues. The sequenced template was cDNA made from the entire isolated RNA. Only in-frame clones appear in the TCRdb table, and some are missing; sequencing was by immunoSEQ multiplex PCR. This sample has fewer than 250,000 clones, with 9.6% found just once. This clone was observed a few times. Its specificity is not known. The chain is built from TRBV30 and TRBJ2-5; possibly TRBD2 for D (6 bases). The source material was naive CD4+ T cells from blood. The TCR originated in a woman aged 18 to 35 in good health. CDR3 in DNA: TGTGCCTGGAGGGGGGGACCGGGGGAGACCCAGTACTTC. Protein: CAWRGGPGETQYF.